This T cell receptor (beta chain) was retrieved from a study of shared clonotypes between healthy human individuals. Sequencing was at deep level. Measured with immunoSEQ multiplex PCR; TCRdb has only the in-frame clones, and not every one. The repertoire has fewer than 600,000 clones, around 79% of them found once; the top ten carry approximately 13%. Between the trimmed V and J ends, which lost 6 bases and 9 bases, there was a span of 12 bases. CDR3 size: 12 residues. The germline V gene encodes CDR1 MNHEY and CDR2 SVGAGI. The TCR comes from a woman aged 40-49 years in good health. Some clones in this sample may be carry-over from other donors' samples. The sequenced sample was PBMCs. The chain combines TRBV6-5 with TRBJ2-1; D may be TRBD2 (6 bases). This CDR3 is CASRRLVGEQFF. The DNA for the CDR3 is TGTGCCAGCAGGAGACTAGTCGGTGAGCAGTTCTTC.